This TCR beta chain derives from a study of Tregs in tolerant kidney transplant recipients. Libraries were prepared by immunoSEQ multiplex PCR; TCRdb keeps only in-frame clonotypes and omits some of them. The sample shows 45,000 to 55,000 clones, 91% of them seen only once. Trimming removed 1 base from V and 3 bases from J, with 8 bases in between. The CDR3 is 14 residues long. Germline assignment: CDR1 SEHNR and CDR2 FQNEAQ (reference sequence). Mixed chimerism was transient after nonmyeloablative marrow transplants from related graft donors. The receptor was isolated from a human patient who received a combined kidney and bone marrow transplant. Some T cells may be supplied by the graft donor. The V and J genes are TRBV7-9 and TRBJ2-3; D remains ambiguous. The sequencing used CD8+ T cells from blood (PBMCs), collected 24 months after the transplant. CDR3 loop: CASSLESRTDTQYF. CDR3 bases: TGTGCCAGCAGCTTAGAGAGTCGGACAGATACGCAGTATTTT.